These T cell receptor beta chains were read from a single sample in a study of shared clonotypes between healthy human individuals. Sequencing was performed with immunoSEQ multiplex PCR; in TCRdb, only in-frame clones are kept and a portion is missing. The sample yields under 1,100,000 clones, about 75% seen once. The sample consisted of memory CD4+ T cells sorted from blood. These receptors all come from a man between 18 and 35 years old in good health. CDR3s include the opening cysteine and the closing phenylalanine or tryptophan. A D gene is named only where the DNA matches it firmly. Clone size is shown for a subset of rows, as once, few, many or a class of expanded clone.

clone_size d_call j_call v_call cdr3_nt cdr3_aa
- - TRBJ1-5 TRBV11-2 TGTGCCAGCAGCCCGGGCCGGGATCAGCCCCAGCATTTT CASSPGRDQPQHF
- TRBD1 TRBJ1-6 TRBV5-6 TGCGCCAGCAGCCAAGACAGGGGGGACGATTCACCCCTCCACTTT CASSQDRGDDSPLHF
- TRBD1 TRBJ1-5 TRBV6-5 TGTGCCAGCAGTCCGACAGGGGACAATCAGCCCCAGCATTTT CASSPTGDNQPQHF
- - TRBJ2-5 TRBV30 TGTGCCTGGAGTGTTTTTGAATCCGCAGAGACCCAGTACTTC CAWSVFESAETQYF
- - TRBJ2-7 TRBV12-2 TGTGCAAGTCGCTTACCCCGGCGAGCGGAACACTACGAGCAGTACTTC CASRLPRRAEHYEQYF
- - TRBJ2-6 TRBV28 TGTGCCAGCAGCGCGAGGGGATTAAACTCTGGGGCCAACGTCCTGACTTTC CASSARGLNSGANVLTF
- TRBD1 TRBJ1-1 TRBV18 TGTGCCAGCTCACGACAGGGAAAGAACACTGAAGCTTTCTTT CASSRQGKNTEAFF
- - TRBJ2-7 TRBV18 TGTGCCAGCTCACCGATCGGGGGACAGTTTAACTCCTACGAGCAGTACTTC CASSPIGGQFNSYEQYF
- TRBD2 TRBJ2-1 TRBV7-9 TGTGCCAGCAGCCGACTAGCGGTAACCAACAATGAGCAGTTCTTC CASSRLAVTNNEQFF
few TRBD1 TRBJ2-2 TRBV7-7 TGTGCTAGCAGCTCAGACAGGGTGCTGGGCACCGGGGAGCTGTTTTTT CASSSDRVLGTGELFF
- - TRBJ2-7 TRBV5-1 TGCGCCAGCAGCGGTCAACCCGGGACAAACGGCGAGCAGTACTTC CASSGQPGTNGEQYF
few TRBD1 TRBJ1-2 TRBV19 TGTGCCAGTAGTAGCCAGGGGGCCGGCTATGGCTACACCTTC CASSSQGAGYGYTF
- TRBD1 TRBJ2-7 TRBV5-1 TGCGCCAGCAGCTTGGGACAGGGCTCCTACGAGCAGTACTTC CASSLGQGSYEQYF
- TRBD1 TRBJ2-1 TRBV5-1 TGCGCCAGCAGCTTGGAAGACAGGGGAAACAGTGAGCAGTTCTTC CASSLEDRGNSEQFF
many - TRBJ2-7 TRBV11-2 TGTGCCAGCAGCTTGAGGGCTAGCGTAGATTCCTACGAGCAGTACTTC CASSLRASVDSYEQYF
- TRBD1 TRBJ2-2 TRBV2 TGTGCCAGCAGGGACGGACAGGGGGCAACGACCGGGGAGCTGTTTTTT CASRDGQGATTGELFF
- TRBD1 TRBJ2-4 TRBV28 TGTGCCAGCAGTTCAACGGACAGGGTATCAAACATTCAGTACTTC CASSSTDRVSNIQYF
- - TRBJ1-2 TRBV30 TGTGCCTGGAGTCCGGGGGGAACTAACTATGGCTACACCTTC CAWSPGGTNYGYTF
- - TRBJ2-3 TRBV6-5 TGTGCCAGCAGGTTCGGCGTAAGCACAGATACGCAGTATTTT CASRFGVSTDTQYF
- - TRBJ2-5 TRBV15 TGTGCCACCAGCAGAGATTTTGTTGCGGGAACGGGGGAGACCCAGTACTTC CATSRDFVAGTGETQYF
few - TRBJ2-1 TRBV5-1 TGCGCCAGCCGTGAGGGTAGGATTGCGACCTACAATGAGCAGTTCTTC CASREGRIATYNEQFF
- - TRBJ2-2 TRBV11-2 TGTGCCAGCAGCTTAGGCGGAGCGAACACCGGGGAGCTGTTTTTT CASSLGGANTGELFF
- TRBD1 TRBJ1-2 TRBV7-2 TGTGCCAGCAGCGCCACCGGGACAGCCCTCTATGGCTACACCTTC CASSATGTALYGYTF
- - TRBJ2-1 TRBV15 TGTGCCACCAGCGGACTGCTGAATGAGCAGTTCTTC CATSGLLNEQFF
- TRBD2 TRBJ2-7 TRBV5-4 TGTGCCAGCAGCCTGCTAGCGGGGGAGGTCGAGCAGTACTTC CASSLLAGEVEQYF
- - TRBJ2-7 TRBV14 TGTGCCAGCAGCCAAGTACAGGGAGTTCGCCCCTACGAGCAGTACTTC CASSQVQGVRPYEQYF
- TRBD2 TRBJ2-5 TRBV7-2 TGTGCCAGCACCACCTCCGGGACTAGTAGGGAGACCCAGTACTTC CASTTSGTSRETQYF
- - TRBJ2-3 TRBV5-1 TGCGCCACCGGAAAGGGGGGGCACACAGATACGCAGTATTTT CATGKGGHTDTQYF
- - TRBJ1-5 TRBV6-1 TGTGCCAGCAGTGAATCGCGGACTCTACATCAGCCCCAGCATTTT CASSESRTLHQPQHF